A single sample is the source of the 31 T cell receptor beta chains below, sequenced in a study of T cell clones after liver transplantation (dated 2019 in TCRdb). The library was prepared using the immunoSEQ multiplex PCR assay. The table comes from immuneACCESS by way of TCRdb, which keeps in-frame sequences with V and J called. Part of the clones is missing from these tables; in studies checked, under half for an unresolved V gene and the rest for unknown reasons. The sample table lists more than 70,000 clones, 83% of them with a count of one. Over 2.5% of the sample rests with the top ten. The sample in question was CD4+ T cells from blood, obtained at the 22-month timepoint. The receptor set was obtained from a human patient who received a liver transplant. In patients who had a transplant, some T cells may come from the graft donor.

This clone was observed a single time. The chain combines TRBV5-8 with TRBJ1-2; 9 nucleotides align to TRBD1. V trimming: 4 bases; J trimming: 8 bases; junction bases outside the gene matches: 18. Germline CDR1 and CDR2: SGHTS and YDEGEE. The CDR3 covers 17 residues. CDR3: CASSPYHGQGFYRGYTF. As DNA, the CDR3 is TGTGCCAGCAGCCCCTACCATGGACAGGGGTTTTATCGAGGCTACACCTTC.

J is TRBJ1-1 and V is TRBV21-1. TRBV21-1 is an annotated pseudogene. The CDR3 loop spans 19 amino acids. The CDR3, as DNA: TGTGCCAGCAGCTCACGGGATTTGGGTACAAGGGGTGGGTACACTGAAGCTTTCTTT. It translates to CASSSRDLGTRGGYTEAFF.

V and J are TRBV19 and TRBJ2-2; no firm D call. The length of the CDR3 is 14 residues. The germline V gene has CDR1 LNHDA and CDR2 SQIVND (reference sequence). Trimming cost V 3 bases and J 2 bases, with 7 bases left between them. The DNA for the CDR3 is TGTGCCAGTAGTATTGCTACAAACACCGGGGAGCTGTTTTTT. It translates to CASSIATNTGELFF.

The chain links TRBV19 to TRBJ2-6; D not certain. The CDR3 spans 17 residues. V lost 7 bases and J lost 0, with 16 bases in between. Germline V gene data show CDR1 as LNHDA and CDR2 as SQIVND (reference sequence). CDR3 coding DNA: TGTGCCAGTACCCCTGGCAAGCTGAGCTCTGGGGCCAACGTCCTGACTTTC. It codes for CASTPGKLSSGANVLTF.

The chain has TRBV5-4 and TRBJ2-7; D is possibly TRBD1 (6 bases). V gave up 1 base and J gave up 6 bases, with 11 bases separating them. The germline gives CDR1 SGHNT, CDR2 YYREEE (reference sequence). The CDR3 loop spans 13 amino acids. The CDR3 DNA reads as TGTGCCAGCAGCTTGAAGGGGGTGGCCGAGCAGTACTTC. Its protein product is CASSLKGVAEQYF.

The chain has TRBV5-1 and TRBJ2-3; 9 bases are shared with TRBD1. CDR1 is SGHRS and CDR2 is YFSETQ in the germline V gene. The CDR3 loop spans 15 amino acids. With 4 bases clipped from V and 4 bases from J, the junction kept 7 bases outside the gene matches. As DNA, the CDR3 is TGCGCCAGCAGCCCGGACAGGGGTGGGTCAGATACGCAGTATTTT. Translated: CASSPDRGGSDTQYF.

This clone was seen a few times. The J gene is TRBJ2-7, the V gene TRBV7-2, with D hard to call. Germline-derived CDR1 and CDR2 are SGHTA and FQGNSA. The CDR3 consists of 11 residues. V was cut by 10 bases and J by 0 bases, with 7 bases left in between. In DNA, the CDR3 is TGTGCCACGGCTACCTCCTACGAGCAGTACTTC. Its translation: CATATSYEQYF. The complete variable domain, with remaining parts taken from reference TRBV7-2 and TRBJ2-7, reads GAGVSQSPSNKVTEKGKDVELRCDPISGHTALYWYRQSLGQGLEFLIYFQGNSAPDKSGLPSDRFSAERTGGSVSTLTIQRTQQEDSAVYLCATATSYEQYFGPGTRLTVT.

The chain combines TRBV12-5 with TRBJ2-1; 7 bases align to TRBD1. After removal of 5 bases from V and 6 bases from J, the junction contained 10 bases not matched to a gene. Germline V gives CDR1 LGHNT, CDR2 FRNRAP. The CDR3 sequence is 15 residues long. The CDR3 loop reads CASGPDRVFSNEQFF. In nucleotides, the CDR3 is TGTGCTAGTGGTCCCGACAGGGTGTTCTCCAATGAGCAGTTCTTC.

This chain connects TRBV5-4 to TRBJ2-2; a weak D match, TRBD1 (6 bases). This CDR3 is 15 amino acids long. Looked up from germline, CDR1 is SGHNT and CDR2 is YYREEE (reference sequence). The ends were cut back, 4 bases at V and 0 bases at J, with 10 bases in the middle. This CDR3 is CASSPQGPNTGELFF. The CDR3, as DNA: TGTGCCAGCAGCCCACAGGGCCCGAACACCGGGGAGCTGTTTTTT.

The chain uses TRBV4-3 and TRBJ1-1; possibly TRBD1 for D (6 bases). The CDR3 is 14 amino acids. V lost 1 base and J 7 bases, leaving 13 bases between the germline ends. From germline, CDR1 is LGHNA and CDR2 YSLEER. The CDR3 DNA follows: TGCGCCAGCAGCCAAGGGGAACAGGGTTATGAAGCTTTCTTT. Translating gives CASSQGEQGYEAFF.

The V call is TRBV7-3, the J call TRBJ2-5, with 7 bases fitting TRBD1. Germline CDR1 is SGHTA and CDR2 is FQGTGA. Germline trimming cut 3 bases from V and 5 bases from J; bases unmatched to any gene: 15. The length of the CDR3 is 17 residues. The DNA for the CDR3 is TGTGCCAGCAGCTTTTACCCTGGGACCGCCAGGGGGGAGACCCAGTACTTC. It is translated as CASSFYPGTARGETQYF.

This chain uses TRBV30 with TRBJ1-4; D is uncertain. With 1 base removed from V and 0 bases from J, the gap between germline ends came to 9 bases. CDR3 length equals 15 residues. The germline V gene has CDR1 GTSNPN and CDR2 SVGIG (reference sequence). For the CDR3, the DNA is TGTGCCTGGAGTGGTAACTTTGCAACTAATGAAAAACTGTTTTTT. Translated, it gives CAWSGNFATNEKLFF.

This clone was seen more than once but under ten times. The J gene is TRBJ2-5, the V gene TRBV6-5; D might be TRBD2 (6 bases). V dropped 2 bases and J dropped 5 bases, with 6 bases sitting between them. The CDR3 has 12 amino acids. The germline V gene encodes CDR1 MNHEY and CDR2 SVGAGI. The CDR3 DNA reads TGTGCCAGCAGTTACGGGGGGGAGACCCAGTACTTC. Residues: CASSYGGETQYF.

Only one count was recorded for this clone. The chain links TRBV6-1 to TRBJ2-3, with 14 bases matching TRBD2. The trim removed 4 bases at V and 6 bases at J, leaving 6 bases unmatched. The CDR3 extends over 16 amino acids. CDR1 and CDR2 from the germline V gene are MNHNS and SASEGT. CDR3 residues: CASSGGLAGGRDTQYF. As DNA, the CDR3 is TGTGCCAGCAGTGGTGGACTAGCGGGGGGCCGGGATACGCAGTATTTT.

This clone showed up just a few times. The rearrangement uses TRBV2 and TRBJ1-1; D unclear. V was trimmed by 4 bases and J by 1 base, leaving 13 bases between them. The CDR3 runs to 15 residues. Germline CDR1 and CDR2: SNHLY and FYNNEI. CDR3 in amino acids: CASSVLEQSNTEAFF. As DNA, the CDR3 is TGTGCCAGCAGTGTTTTAGAGCAGTCGAACACTGAAGCTTTCTTT. The whole variable domain, remainder taken from reference TRBV2 and TRBJ1-1, is EPEVTQTPSHQVTQMGQEVILRCVPISNHLYFYWYRQILGQKVEFLVSFYNNEISEKSEIFDDQFSVERPDGSNFTLKIRSTKLEDSAMYFCASSVLEQSNTEAFFGQGTRLTVV.

This chain joins TRBV5-1 and TRBJ2-7; TRBD2 might be the D (5 bases). V dropped 3 bases and J dropped 6 bases, with 16 bases sitting between them. The CDR3 has 14 amino acids. CDR1 and CDR2 from the germline V gene are SGHRS and YFSETQ. CDR3 nucleotide sequence: TGCGCCAGCAGCTCGCTCGTCGAGGGTTCCGAGCAGTACTTC. Protein product: CASSSLVEGSEQYF.

The chain links TRBV9 to TRBJ1-3; D gene unclear. The CDR3 is 14 amino acids. Trimming left V 4 bases short and J 2 bases short, with 10 bases between. Germline V CDR1 and CDR2: SGDLS, YYNGEE. This CDR3 is CASSPRRTGNTIYF. The CDR3 nucleotides read TGTGCCAGCAGCCCCCGGCGGACTGGAAACACCATATATTTT.

This clone is a singleton in its sample. The chain employs TRBV2 and TRBJ2-5; tentatively, D is TRBD2 (6 bases). Germline CDR1 SNHLY, CDR2 FYNNEI. The length of the CDR3 is 13 residues. Trimming stripped 7 bases from V and 5 bases from J, with 14 bases between. The CDR3 region has the DNA TGTGCCAGCAAAACGGAGGGCCGGGAGACCCAGTACTTC. This gives the protein CASKTEGRETQYF.

The V gene is TRBV23-1, the J gene TRBJ2-1; TRBD2 agrees at 8 bases. TRBV23-1 is an ORF, with its function uncertain. V shed 3 bases, J shed 4 bases, and the junction held 5 bases outside the gene matches. The CDR3 covers 15 residues. The chain's CDR3 is CASSQPGGLYNEQFF. The CDR3, as DNA: TGCGCCAGCAGTCAGCCGGGGGGGCTTTACAATGAGCAGTTCTTC.

The rearrangement links TRBV9 to TRBJ2-6; no firm D call. V was trimmed by 4 bases and J by 0 bases, leaving 20 bases between them. CDR3 length: 19 amino acids. The germline gives CDR1 SGDLS, CDR2 YYNGEE. The CDR3 nucleotides are TGTGCCAGCAGCCCAACGTTAGTGGTTTGGCGCTCTGGGGCCAACGTCCTGACTTTC. Translating it yields CASSPTLVVWRSGANVLTF.

V and J are TRBV7-2 and TRBJ2-3; D remains unclear. The CDR3 is 16 amino acids. Trimming shortened V by 2 bases and J by 1 base, and 13 bases separated the two germline ends. Germline values: CDR1 SGHTA, CDR2 FQGNSA. The CDR3, as DNA: TGTGCCAGCAGCTTAAGGGCGGAGCTGGGCACAGATACGCAGTATTTT. It encodes CASSLRAELGTDTQYF.

Concerning this clone itself: A much larger clone lies one base from this, so it may be a read error. The genes are TRBV9 and TRBJ1-5, with 8 bases identical to TRBD1. The germline gives CDR1 SGDLS, CDR2 YYNGEE. The V gene end was trimmed by 4 bases and the J gene end by 5 bases; junction bases not matched to a gene: 2. The CDR3 is 13 amino acids. The CDR3 nucleotides read TGTGCCAGCAGCCCGGACAGGGATCAGCCCCAGCATTTT. This gives the protein CASSPDRDQPQHF.

The chain is built from TRBV5-1 and TRBJ2-1; 7 bases are shared with TRBD2. Germline V gene data show CDR1 as SGHRS and CDR2 as YFSETQ. The CDR3 contains 14 residues. The junction had 6 bases not matched to a gene; V was cut back by 4 bases and J by 5 bases. The CDR3, as DNA: TGCGCCAGCAGCCGCAGGCTAGCGGACAATGAGCAGTTCTTC. Translating it yields CASSRRLADNEQFF.

This chain links TRBV15 with TRBJ2-5; possibly TRBD1 or TRBD2 for D (7 bases each). Germline V CDR1 and CDR2: LNHNV, YYDKDF (reference sequence). V lost 7 bases, J lost 5 bases, and 20 bases lay in between. The CDR3 sequence is 15 residues long. CDR3 nucleotide sequence: TGTGCCACCAACCCAGGGGGGGGTGGCGAGGAGACCCAGTACTTC. Translation: CATNPGGGGEETQYF.

This chain uses TRBV9 with TRBJ2-1, with TRBD2 matching over 7 bases. CDR1 is SGDLS, CDR2 YYNGEE, per germline. The ends lost 0 bases at V and 6 bases at J; junction bases unmatched: 6. There are 15 residues in the CDR3. The CDR3 DNA follows: TGTGCCAGCAGCGTAGGCGCGGGAGCGGCCAATGAGCAGTTCTTC. Its protein product is CASSVGAGAANEQFF.

The CDR3 is CASSVTGGQETQYF. Here the CDR3 DNA reads TGTGCCAGCAGCGTGACAGGGGGCCAAGAGACCCAGTACTTC. The V gene is TRBV9, the J gene TRBJ2-5; TRBD1 matches 9 bases. Trimming at V came to 2 bases and at J to 1 base, leaving 0 bases not matched to a gene. Germline CDR1 reads SGDLS; CDR2 reads YYNGEE. CDR3 length: 14 residues.

The chain is built from TRBV7-2 and TRBJ2-2, with TRBD1 identical over 7 bases. Germline V gene lookup returns CDR1 SGHTA and CDR2 FQGNSA. This CDR3 has 15 residues. The junction had 6 bases not matched to a gene; V was cut back by 5 bases and J by 3 bases. CDR3: CASSPQGMDTGELFF. CDR3 DNA sequence: TGTGCCAGCAGCCCACAGGGGATGGACACCGGGGAGCTGTTTTTT.

The V and J genes are TRBV4-2 and TRBJ2-1; TRBD2 agrees at 8 bases. Germline values: CDR1 LGHNA, CDR2 YNFKEQ. V dropped 1 base and J dropped 7; count of bases not matched to a gene: 6. The CDR3 spans 15 residues. The CDR3 here is CASSQVAGGPNEQFF. The CDR3, as DNA: TGTGCCAGCAGCCAAGTTGCGGGGGGCCCGAATGAGCAGTTCTTC.

The chain carries TRBV5-6 and TRBJ1-2; 11 nucleotides align to TRBD1. V was pared by 4 bases and J by 7 bases, with 12 bases of the junction left unmatched. The CDR3 totals 16 residues. CDR1 is SGHDT, CDR2 YYEEEE, per germline. CDR3 coding DNA: TGTGCCAGCAGCCCGGGACAGGGGGTTTCTCCTAGTGGCTACACCTTC. Its protein is CASSPGQGVSPSGYTF.

The rearrangement joins TRBV18 to TRBJ2-7, with TRBD1 matching over 11 bases. The ends lost 5 bases at V and 12 bases at J; junction bases unmatched: 15. The germline CDR1 and CDR2 sequences are KGHSH and LQKENI. The CDR3 runs 15 residues. Here the CDR3 reads CASSLDTGDRGSLYF. CDR3 nucleotide sequence: TGTGCCAGCTCATTGGATACCGGGGACAGGGGGAGTTTGTACTTC. Using reference TRBV18 and TRBJ2-7 for the parts outside the CDR3, the full variable domain is NAGVMQNPRHLVRRRGQEARLRCSPMKGHSHVYWYRQLPEEGLKFMVYLQKENIIDESGMPKERFSAEFPKEGPSILRIQQVVRGDSAAYFCASSLDTGDRGSLYFGPGTRLTVT.

This clone was seen just once. The chain links TRBV15 to TRBJ1-1; D call uncertain. V gave up 4 bases and J gave up 6 bases, with 9 bases separating them. The CDR3 totals 12 residues. Germline CDR1 is LNHNV and CDR2 is YYDKDF (reference sequence). The CDR3 sequence is CATSIGSAEAFF. The CDR3 nucleotides read TGTGCCACCAGCATCGGTAGCGCTGAAGCTTTCTTT.